This T cell receptor (beta chain) is from a study of blood T cell repertoires in COVID-19. As for the study in general: Acute and convalescent COVID-19 samples came from the United States, Italy and Spain.

The CDR3 length is 18 residues. V dropped 3 bases and J dropped 4 bases, with 25 bases sitting between them. Per germline, CDR1 MNHEY and CDR2 SMNVEV (reference sequence). The table came from immunoSEQ multiplex PCR; TCRdb's copy has only in-frame clones and leaves some out. The sample lists about 370,000 clones, 85% to 90% occurring once. This receptor was identified in a man aged 18 to 29 with active or convalescent COVID-19. The chain combines TRBV27 with TRBJ2-7; tentative D call: TRBD2 (5 bases). The sequencing input was peripheral blood. The CDR3 DNA reads as TGTGCCAGCAGTTTTTCAGGAGGTAGTTATCGAATTCGGTACGAGCAGTACTTC. Amino acid sequence: CASSFSGGSYRIRYEQYF.